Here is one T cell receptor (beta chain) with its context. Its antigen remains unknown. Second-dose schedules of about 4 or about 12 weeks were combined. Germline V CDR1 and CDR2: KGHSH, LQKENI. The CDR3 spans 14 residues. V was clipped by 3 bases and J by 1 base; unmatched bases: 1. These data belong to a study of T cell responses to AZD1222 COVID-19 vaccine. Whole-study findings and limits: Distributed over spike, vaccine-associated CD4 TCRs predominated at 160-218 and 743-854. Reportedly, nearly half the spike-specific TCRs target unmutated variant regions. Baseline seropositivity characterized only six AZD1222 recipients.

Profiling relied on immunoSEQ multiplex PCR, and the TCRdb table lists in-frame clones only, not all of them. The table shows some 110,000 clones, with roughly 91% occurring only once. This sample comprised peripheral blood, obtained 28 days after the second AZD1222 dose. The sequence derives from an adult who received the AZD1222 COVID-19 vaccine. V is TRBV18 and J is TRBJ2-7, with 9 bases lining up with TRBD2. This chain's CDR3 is CASSPAGGSYEQYF. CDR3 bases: TGTGCCAGCTCACCTGCGGGGGGGTCCTACGAGCAGTACTTC.